The T cell receptor beta chain under discussion was sequenced for a study of T cell responses to AZD1222 COVID-19 vaccine. As concerns this clone: Antigen: not known.

The CDR3 covers 13 residues. V shed 10 bases and J 3 bases; nucleotides not matched to a gene: 6. In germline, CDR1 is SGHTA, CDR2 FQGNSA. Profiled with immunoSEQ multiplex PCR; TCRdb holds only in-frame clones, not every one. The profile shows fewer than 120,000 clones, 87% of them singletons. Notes on the study in general: Seropositive AZD1222 recipients at baseline numbered only six or seven.

This sequence joins TRBV7-2 and TRBJ1-5, with 7 nucleotides matching TRBD1. The starting material was peripheral blood, obtained on day 0 of AZD1222 vaccination. The clonotype was recovered from an adult in good health. The CDR3 DNA reads TGTGCCAACGCGGGACAGATCAATCAGCCCCAGCATTTT. It translates to CANAGQINQPQHF.